The 9 T cell receptor beta chains given below trace back to one sample, sequenced in a study of glioma-infiltrating T cells. Using RNA template, CDR3s of TCR alpha and beta were amplified with iRepertoire arm-PCR. In TCRdb, the multiplex PCR reads were re-called with MiXCR into one record per CDR3 protein. The sample shows more than 20,000 distinct CDR3 sequences, 20% to 25% of them seen only once. Sequencing was carried out using glioma tissue, nonneoplastic brain tissue, or PBMCs (not recorded which). The origin of the receptors is a human donor with low-grade glioma or glioblastoma, undergoing nonglioma brain surgery, or in good health (not recorded which).

The CDR3 here is CASSLNSGASTDTQYF. As DNA, the CDR3 is TGTGCCAGCAGTTTAAATAGCGGGGCTAGCACAGATACGCAGTATTTT. V usage is TRBV12-3 or TRBV12-4 and J usage is TRBJ2-3, with 8 bases matching TRBD2. The CDR3 spans 16 residues. V was pared by 2 bases and J by 0 bases, with 4 bases of the junction left unmatched.

This clonotype was detected many times. The chain joins TRBV20-1 to TRBJ1-1; D gene uncertain. The CDR3 totals 13 residues. Per germline, CDR1 DFQATT and CDR2 SNEGSKA (reference sequence). Trimming cost V 3 bases and J 1 base, with 9 bases left between them. CDR3 loop: CSASWDQNTEAFF. The CDR3 region has the DNA TGCAGTGCTAGTTGGGATCAGAACACTGAAGCTTTCTTT.

The chain is built from TRBV25-1 and TRBJ2-1, with TRBD2 matching over 10 bases. The CDR3 is 18 residues long. V shed 1 base, J shed 4 bases, and the junction held 10 bases outside the gene matches. Germline V gene data show CDR1 as MGHDK and CDR2 as SYGVNS. CDR3: CASSESAGGLLFYNEQFF. CDR3 bases: TGTGCCAGCAGTGAATCAGCGGGGGGGCTTCTATTTTACAATGAGCAGTTCTTC.

Worth noting for this clonotype: This may be a read error, as it is one base from a much larger clone. This chain joins TRBV25-1 and TRBJ1-1; possibly TRBD1 for D (5 bases). The germline V gene has CDR1 MGHDK and CDR2 SYGVNS. The CDR3 has 14 residues. CDR3 DNA sequence: TGTGCCGGCAGTAGGCACGGGACGGACACTGAAGCTTTCTTT. Amino acid sequence: CAGSRHGTDTEAFF. Based on the CDR3 plus reference TRBV25-1 and TRBJ1-1, the full variable domain is EADIYQTPRYLVIGTGKKITLECSQTMGHDKMYWYQQDPGMELHLIHYSYGVNSTEKGDLSSESTVSRIRTEHFPLTLESARPSHTSQYLCAGSRHGTDTEAFFGQGTRLTVV.

The rearrangement uses TRBV18 and TRBJ1-1; 7 nucleotides line up with TRBD1. The V and J ends lost 5 bases and 1 base, in that order; junction bases with no gene match: 13. The CDR3 is made up of 17 amino acids. Germline values: CDR1 KGHSH, CDR2 LQKENI. CDR3 amino acids: CASSFGTDSVRNTEAFF. CDR3 sequence (DNA): TGTGCCAGCTCATTCGGGACAGACAGCGTTAGGAACACTGAAGCTTTCTTT.

In its sample, this clonotype was seen a few times. The V and J genes are TRBV2 and TRBJ1-1; maybe TRBD1 (5 bases). Germline V gives CDR1 SNHLY, CDR2 FYNNEI. Trimming removed 5 bases at V and 1 base at J, with 8 bases between. The CDR3 loop spans 13 amino acids. The CDR3 coding sequence is TGTGCCAGCAGTTTTCAGGGGAACACTGAAGCTTTCTTT. It yields the protein CASSFQGNTEAFF.

The chain has TRBV3-1 and TRBJ2-2; 11 bases are a match to TRBD2. Looked up from germline, CDR1 is LGHDT and CDR2 is YNNKEL (reference sequence). J gave up 5 bases and V 4 bases, and 3 bases lay outside the gene matches. The CDR3 length is 15 residues. CDR3 sequence: CASSLAGGPTGELFF. CDR3 sequence (DNA): TGTGCCAGCAGCCTAGCGGGGGGGCCAACCGGGGAGCTGTTTTTT. Supplemented by reference TRBV3-1 and TRBJ2-2, the full variable domain reads DTAVSQTPKYLVTQMGNDKSIKCEQNLGHDTMYWYKQDSKKFLKIMFSYNNKELIINETVPNRFSPKSPDKAHLNLHINSLELGDSAVYFCASSLAGGPTGELFFGEGSRLTVL.

This clonotype ranks as medium-sized. The chain recombines TRBV28 with TRBJ1-5; D remains unclear. With 6 bases removed from V and 1 base from J, the gap between germline ends came to 4 bases. CDR1 is MDHEN and CDR2 is SYDVKM in the germline V gene. The CDR3 loop spans 12 amino acids. The CDR3 spells CASSDSNQPQHF. CDR3 DNA: TGTGCCAGCAGCGACAGCAATCAGCCCCAGCATTTT.

This clonotype appeared a single time. The CDR3 does not close with the conserved phenylalanine or tryptophan, likely indicating a read error. The rearrangement links TRBV7-2 to TRBJ2-7; the D is unclear. Trimming stripped 2 bases from V and 2 bases from J, with 4 bases between. The V gene's germline CDR1 is SGHTA and CDR2 FQGNSA. The CDR3 is 12 residues long. As DNA, the CDR3 is TGTGCCAGCAGCTTACCCCCCTACGAGCAGTACCTC. It is translated as CASSLPPYEQYL.